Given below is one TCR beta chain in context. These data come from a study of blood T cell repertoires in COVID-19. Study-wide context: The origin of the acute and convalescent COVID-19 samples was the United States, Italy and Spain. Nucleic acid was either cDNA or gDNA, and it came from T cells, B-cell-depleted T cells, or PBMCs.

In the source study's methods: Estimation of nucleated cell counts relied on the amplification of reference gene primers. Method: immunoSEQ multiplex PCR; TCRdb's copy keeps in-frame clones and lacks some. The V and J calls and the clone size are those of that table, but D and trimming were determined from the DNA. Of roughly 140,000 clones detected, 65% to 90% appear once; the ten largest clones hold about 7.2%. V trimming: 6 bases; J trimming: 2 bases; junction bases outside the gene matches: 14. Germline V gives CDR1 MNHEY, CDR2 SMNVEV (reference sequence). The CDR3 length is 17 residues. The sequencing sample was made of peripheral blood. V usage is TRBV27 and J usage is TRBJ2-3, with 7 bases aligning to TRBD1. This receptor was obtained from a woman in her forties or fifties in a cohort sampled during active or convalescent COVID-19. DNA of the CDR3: TGTGCCAGCAGATTCGGACTCCGGGACAGATACACAGATACGCAGTATTTT. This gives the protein CASRFGLRDRYTDTQYF.